One and the same sample provided the 5 T cell receptor beta chains below, sequenced in a study of CD8+CD57+ T cells in acquired aplastic anemia. Genomic DNA templated the TCR beta VDJ and CDR3 profiling. Each CDR3 protein gets one entry after TCRdb re-called the reads with MiXCR. The table lists around 170,000 distinct CDR3 sequences, under 55% of them singletons. Sequencing was done on a sample of sorted CD4+, CD8+, or CD8+CD57+ T cells (not recorded which) from PBMCs. The source of these receptors is a human donor in good health.

This clonotype was detected only once. CDR3 sequence: CASSLLGAKEQYF. CDR3 nucleotides: TGTGCCAGCAGTTTATTGGGGGCTAAAGAGCAGTACTTC. V is TRBV2 and J is TRBJ2-7, with TRBD1 as a possible D gene (6 bases). Germline CDR1 is SNHLY and CDR2 is FYNNEI. V lost 5 bases and J lost 7, with 15 bases in between. The CDR3 extends over 13 amino acids.

Remarks on this clonotype: One end of the junction fails to match germline, which may point to a read error. V gene TRBV28 combines with J gene TRBJ1-4, with D hard to call. The CDR3 is 15 residues long. Germline CDR1 MDHEN, CDR2 SYDVKM. The CDR3 DNA is TGTGCCAGCAGTTCCGCTCCCTTAGGAGCGGTAAAACTGTCTTTT. It yields the protein CASSSAPLGAVKLSF.

This rearrangement joins TRBV5-5 to TRBJ1-5; the D gene is possibly TRBD1 (5 bases). The CDR3 is 15 amino acids. The germline gives CDR1 SGHKS, CDR2 YYEKEE (reference sequence). Trimming left V 2 bases short and J 4 bases short, with 13 bases between. The CDR3 protein is CASSLGTGENQPQHF. CDR3 DNA: TGTGCCAGCAGCTTAGGAACGGGGGAAAATCAGCCCCAGCATTTT.

This clonotype has ten or more counts. The rearrangement links TRBV9 to TRBJ2-7; tentative D call: TRBD1 (6 bases). The CDR3 runs to 15 residues. V was cut by 0 bases and J by 7 bases, with 17 bases left in between. CDR1 and CDR2 from the germline V gene are SGDLS and YYNGEE. In nucleotides, the CDR3 is TGTGCCAGCAGCGTAGCCCCAAGTTCAGGGGAGGAGCAGTACTTC. It specifies CASSVAPSSGEEQYF.

This rearrangement joins TRBV7-9 to TRBJ1-6, with D possibly matching TRBD1 (5 bases). V was clipped by 5 bases and J by 10 bases, with 12 bases between them. CDR1 and CDR2 from the germline V gene are SEHNR and FQNEAQ (reference sequence). The CDR3 length is 13 residues. This CDR3 reads CASSNQGGSPLHF. In nucleotides, the CDR3 is TGTGCCAGCAGCAACCAGGGAGGGTCACCCCTCCACTTT.